Listed below are T cell receptor beta chains from one sample, sequenced in a study of T cells in Graves' hyperthyroidism and ophthalmopathy. A single record per CDR3 protein comes from TCRdb applying MiXCR to the multiplex PCR reads. The table shows roughly 400,000 distinct CDR3 sequences, with 11% to 15% occurring only once. The sequenced material came from blood. These receptors were obtained from a man aged 50 to 60 with Graves' ophthalmopathy. CDR3s include the opening cysteine and the closing phenylalanine or tryptophan. Each record gives: J gene, clone size, D gene, V gene, CDR3 DNA, CDR3 protein. The D gene is left open where the match is weak. Size values are once, few and many counts, or a class for expanded clones, and some rows have none.

>TRBJ1-6|few|NA|TRBV28
TGTGCCAGCGGTGGGCCGGAATATTCACCCCTCCACTTT
CASGGPEYSPLHF
>TRBJ2-1|NA|TRBD2|TRBV29-1
TGCAGCGCTCACGGACTAGCGGGCTCCTACAATGAGCAGTTCTTC
CSAHGLAGSYNEQFF
>TRBJ2-4|few|NA|TRBV20-1
TGCAGTGCTCCGGGGCAGGGGCTCGTTTTAGCCAAAAACATTCAGTACTTC
CSAPGQGLVLAKNIQYF
>TRBJ1-2|NA|NA|TRBV6-5
TGTGCCAGCAGTTACGCTACCCAGAGCTCTGGCTACACCTTC
CASSYATQSSGYTF
>TRBJ1-1|NA|NA|TRBV6-5
TGTGCCAGCAGTTACGGGACACCGGGGACTGAAGCTTTCTTT
CASSYGTPGTEAFF
>TRBJ1-2|NA|NA|TRBV7-2
TGTGCCAGCAGGCTTACCTCAGACAACTATGGCTACACCTTC
CASRLTSDNYGYTF
>TRBJ2-4|many|TRBD2|TRBV6-1
TGTGCCAGCAGTTCCCTGCGAGCGGGAGATCCCAAAAACATTCAGTACTTC
CASSSLRAGDPKNIQYF
>TRBJ2-7|NA|NA|TRBV29-1
TGCAGCTTTGCACTGGGCGGTCTCGAGCAGTACTTC
CSFALGGLEQYF
>TRBJ2-3|many|NA|TRBV3-1
TGTGCCAGCAGCCAAGACCCGAATACGCAGTATTTT
CASSQDPNTQYF
>TRBJ1-5|few|TRBD1|TRBV28
TGTGCCAGCCGACAGGGGGCTCGGCCCCAGCATTTT
CASRQGARPQHF
>TRBJ2-7|many|NA|TRBV2
TGTGCCAGCAGTCCCGAGAGGGGGTATAGCGCCTACGAGCAGTACTTC
CASSPERGYSAYEQYF
>TRBJ2-3|many|NA|TRBV2
TGTGCCACCCAGACGGGACGGGATAAAAGACATACGCAGTATTTT
CATQTGRDKRHTQYF
>TRBJ2-5|many|NA|TRBV12-3/TRBV12-4
TGTGCCAGCTGGAGGGGGCTCAGTCAAGAGACCCAGTACTTC
CASWRGLSQETQYF
>TRBJ2-7|many|TRBD1|TRBV19
TGTGCCAGTAGTCCAAGCCGGGACAGGGGGCGCAGTGAGCAGTACTTC
CASSPSRDRGRSEQYF
>TRBJ2-3|many|TRBD2|TRBV29-1
TGCAGCGTTGATCATGTTAGCGGGCCCGTGCTAAACACAGATACGCAGTATTTT
CSVDHVSGPVLNTDTQYF
>TRBJ2-3|many|TRBD1|TRBV27
TGTGCCAGCAGCCACCACACGGGGACAGGGGGCACAGATACGCAGTATTTT
CASSHHTGTGGTDTQYF
>TRBJ2-7|NA|NA|TRBV4-1
TGCGCCAGCAGCCAAGATTTGGGACTTTCCTGCGAGCAGTACTTC
CASSQDLGLSCEQYF
>TRBJ2-1|many|NA|TRBV13
TGTGCCAGCAGCTTAGCGGGCAGGGGTGCGCCCCATGAGCAGTTCTTC
CASSLAGRGAPHEQFF
>TRBJ1-2|NA|NA|TRBV5-4
TGTGCCAGCAGCAAGGACGGACCTAACTATGGCTACACCTTC
CASSKDGPNYGYTF
>TRBJ2-7|many|TRBD2|TRBV2
TGTGCCAGCAGTGCAGGGATCACTAGCGTTGCGTACTTC
CASSAGITSVAYF
>TRBJ2-3|many|NA|TRBV20-1
TGCAGTGCTAATGCGGGCAGGGCGCCGACCACAGATACGCAGTATTTT
CSANAGRAPTTDTQYF
>TRBJ2-7|few|NA|TRBV25-1
TGTGCCAGCAGTGAGGGAGCGCCAGGGGAGCAGTACTTC
CASSEGAPGEQYF
>TRBJ2-2|many|TRBD2|TRBV18
TGTGCCAGCTCCCCGTTAGCGGGAGAGACCGGGGAGCTGTTTTTT
CASSPLAGETGELFF
>TRBJ1-6|many|NA|TRBV7-8
TGTGCCAGCAGCGCGAAACGTACAGGGCCTTTTAACTATAATTCACCCCTCCACTTT
CASSAKRTGPFNYNSPLHF
>TRBJ2-5|few|NA|TRBV5-8
TGTGCCAGCAGCTTGGGACTGGACCAAGAGACCCAGTACTTC
CASSLGLDQETQYF
>TRBJ2-1|many|TRBD1|TRBV6-1
TGTGCCAGCAGACGCATCAAGGTACAGGGGACCGGCTCCTACAATGAGCAGTTCTTC
CASRRIKVQGTGSYNEQFF
>TRBJ2-1|NA|TRBD2|TRBV2
TGTGCCAGCACAAGGGCTAGCGGGATAAGTGAGCAGTTCTTC
CASTRASGISEQFF
>TRBJ1-1|many|NA|TRBV18
TGTGCCAGCTCACGGAAGGGTGGCACTGAAGCTTTCTTT
CASSRKGGTEAFF
>TRBJ2-5|once|TRBD2|TRBV11-2
TGTGCCAGCAGCCAAGCCGGGACTAGCGGCGGGACCCAGTACTTC
CASSQAGTSGGTQYF
>TRBJ2-3|many|NA|TRBV30
TGTGCCTGGGGGACCCAGCACACAGATACGCAGTATTTT
CAWGTQHTDTQYF
>TRBJ2-7|many|NA|TRBV5-1
TGCGCCAGCAGCCCTGCAGGGGGGAGCTTTAGCGACTACGAGCAGTACTTC
CASSPAGGSFSDYEQYF
>TRBJ2-2|many|NA|TRBV3-1
TGTGCCAGCAGCCAGCGCGGGATCGGGGAGCTGTTTTTT
CASSQRGIGELFF
>TRBJ2-7|NA|TRBD2|TRBV11-2
TGCGCCAGCAGCCACCCTTTGGGGACTAGCCGACGACCCTACAATGAGCAGTACTTC
CASSHPLGTSRRPYNEQYF
>TRBJ1-2|many|NA|TRBV28
TGTGCCAGCAGTCCTCCCCCGGCAGGGCCTAACTATGGCTACACCTTC
CASSPPPAGPNYGYTF
>TRBJ2-2|many|TRBD1|TRBV5-6
TGTGCCAGCAGCAAGGAACAGGGGACCGGGGAGCTGTTTTTT
CASSKEQGTGELFF
>TRBJ1-2|many|NA|TRBV6-1
TGTGCCAGCAGTTATTCGGACCTGGAAGACTATGGCTACACCTTC
CASSYSDLEDYGYTF
>TRBJ1-5|few|NA|TRBV27
TGTGCCAGCAGCCCGAGGGAGGGGGAGCCCCAGCATTTT
CASSPREGEPQHF